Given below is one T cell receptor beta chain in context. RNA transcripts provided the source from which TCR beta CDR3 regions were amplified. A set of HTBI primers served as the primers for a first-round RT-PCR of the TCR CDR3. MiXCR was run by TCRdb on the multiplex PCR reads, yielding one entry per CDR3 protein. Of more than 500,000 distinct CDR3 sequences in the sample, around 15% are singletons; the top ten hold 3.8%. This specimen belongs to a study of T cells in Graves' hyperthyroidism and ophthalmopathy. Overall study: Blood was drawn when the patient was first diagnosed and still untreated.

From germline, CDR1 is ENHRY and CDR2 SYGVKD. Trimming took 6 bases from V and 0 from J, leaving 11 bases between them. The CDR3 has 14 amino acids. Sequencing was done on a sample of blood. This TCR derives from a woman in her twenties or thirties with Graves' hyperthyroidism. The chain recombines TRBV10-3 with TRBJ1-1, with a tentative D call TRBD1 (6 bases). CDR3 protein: CAISPRDMNTEAFF. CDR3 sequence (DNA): TGTGCCATCAGCCCCAGGGACATGAACACTGAAGCTTTCTTT.